Listed here is a single T cell receptor (beta chain). At least ten counts were recorded for this clonotype. Its binding antigen is unknown. No clone much larger than this one lies a single base away; base qualities are absent. The library was built by means of 5' RACE. Sequencer: NextSeq 500. To allow correction of PCR and sequencing errors, the TCR library protocol tagged every TCR cDNA molecule with a unique molecular identifier. The original methods were these. Decombinator tools were used for TCR identification, UMI-based error correction and CDR3 extraction. TCRs above a frequency of 2 per 1,000, corresponding to the top 1% of the tumor frequency distribution, were defined as expanded. Expanded tumor TCRs were classed as regional if statistically deemed absent (corrected P<0.05) from at least one tumor region, otherwise ubiquitous. Rényi diversity was computed with the R vegan package after subsampling each repertoire 100 times to 5,000 TCRs. CDR3 similarity networks were constructed using string-kernel similarity of amino acid triplets, with links drawn between CDR3s whose pairwise similarity was above 0.82. TCRdb applied fastp at Q25 and MiXCR to the public reads, then kept only in-frame beta chains. Every CDR3 protein is listed once, alongside the most common genes and DNA of its rows. The V and J calls, along with clone size, are taken from TCRdb and not from the paper's own processing. In all, the sample holds around 100,000 distinct CDR3 sequences, and 4.4% of those were seen once. The ten largest clones add up to 20% to 25% of the sample.

For this chain, trimming is 6 bases at the V end and 10 bases at the J end, and the number of junction bases without a gene match is 8. CDR1 and CDR2 (SEHNR, FQNEAQ) derive from the germline V gene (reference sequence). Including the terminal cysteine and phenylalanine, the CDR3 comprises 13 residues. The entry retains the CDR3 DNA only, 39 bases that are in frame from base 1. These data belong to a study of spatial heterogeneity in lung cancer (dated by TCRdb to between 2018 and 2021). At the level of the whole study: More beta-chain than alpha-chain transcripts were consistently detected, likely reflecting higher beta-chain transcript abundance. TCR transcript counts in tumor regions correlated strongly with a T cell transcriptional module score from matched bulk RNA-seq. In the raw uncorrected reads, each unique combination of TCR and UMI appeared more than ten times on average. The study quantitatively compared TCR alpha and beta repertoires across multiple tumor regions, matched nontumor lung and blood in non-small cell lung cancer. Nonsynonymous mutation counts, determined by whole-exome sequencing of tumor tissue, were related to features of the TCR repertoire. Both alpha and beta chains were TCR-sequenced in hundreds of tumor regions, some 64 matched nontumor lung samples and approximately 50 PBMC samples obtained at surgery. Results the study describes overall, beyond this receptor: Counts of ubiquitous and regional expanded TCRs were found to correlate with counts of ubiquitous and regional nonsynonymous mutations, respectively. Additional single-cell paired TCR alpha and beta sequencing was considered necessary to confirm, at a functional level, the hypothesis that regional TCRs recognize regional mutations. TCR-seq was estimated to cover only roughly 7% of tumor T cells for alpha chains and roughly 12% for beta chains. The tumor nonsynonymous mutation count correlated with the number of expanded intratumoral alpha and beta TCRs.

Explained via the paper, the time point label denotes: sample taken at primary tumor resection. Samples were obtained from roughly 72 patients with early-stage, untreated non-small cell lung cancer from the lung TRACERx cohort. For TCR sequencing, whole RNA was extracted from tumor and nontumor lung tissue, or from cryopreserved PBMC samples, and no cell sorting was done. Patients were selected for TCR sequencing only if sufficient RNA was available from at least two tumor regions. Before selection, tumor and adjacent nontumor lung specimens were reviewed by a lung pathologist. Sequenced material: lung tumor tissue, taken at surgery. The receptor chain draws on TRBV7-9 and TRBJ2-1, with 8 bases in between that match TRBD2. The origin of this receptor is a male donor with early-stage non-small cell lung cancer. CDR3 region: CASSAIAGREQFF. In nucleotides, the sequence is TGTGCCAGCAGTGCTATAGCGGGAAGGGAGCAGTTCTTC.